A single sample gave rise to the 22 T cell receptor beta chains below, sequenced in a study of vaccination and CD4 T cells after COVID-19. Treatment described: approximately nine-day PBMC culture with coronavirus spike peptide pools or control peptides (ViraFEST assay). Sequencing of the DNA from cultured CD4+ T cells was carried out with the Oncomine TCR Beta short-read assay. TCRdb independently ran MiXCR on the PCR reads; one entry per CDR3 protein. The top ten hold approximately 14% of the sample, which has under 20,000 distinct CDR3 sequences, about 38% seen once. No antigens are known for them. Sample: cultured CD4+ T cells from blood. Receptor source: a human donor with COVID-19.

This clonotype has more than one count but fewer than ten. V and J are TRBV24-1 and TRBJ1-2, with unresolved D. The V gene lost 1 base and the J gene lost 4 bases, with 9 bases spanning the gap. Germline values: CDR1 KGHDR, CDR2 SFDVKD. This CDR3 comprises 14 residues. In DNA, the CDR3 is TGTGCCACCAGTGATTTTACAGATGCCTATGGCTACACCTTC. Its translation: CATSDFTDAYGYTF.

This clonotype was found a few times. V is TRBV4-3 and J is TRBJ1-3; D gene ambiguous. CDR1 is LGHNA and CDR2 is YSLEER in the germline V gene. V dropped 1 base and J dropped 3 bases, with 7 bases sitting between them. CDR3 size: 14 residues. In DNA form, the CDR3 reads TGCGCCAGCAGCCAAGTGGGCGGTGGAAACACCATATATTTT. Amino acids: CASSQVGGGNTIYF.

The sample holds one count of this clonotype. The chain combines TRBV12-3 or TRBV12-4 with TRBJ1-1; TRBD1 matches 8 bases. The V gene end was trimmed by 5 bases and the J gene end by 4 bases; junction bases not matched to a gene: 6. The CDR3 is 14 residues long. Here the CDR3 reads CASSGDRWTTEAFF. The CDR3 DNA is TGTGCCAGCAGTGGGGACAGGTGGACCACTGAAGCTTTCTTT.

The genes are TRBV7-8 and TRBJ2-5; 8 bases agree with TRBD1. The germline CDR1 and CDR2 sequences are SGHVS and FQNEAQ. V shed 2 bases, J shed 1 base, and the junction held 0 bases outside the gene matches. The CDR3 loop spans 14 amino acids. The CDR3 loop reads CASSLQGAQETQYF. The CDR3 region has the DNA TGTGCCAGCAGCTTACAGGGGGCCCAAGAGACCCAGTACTTC.

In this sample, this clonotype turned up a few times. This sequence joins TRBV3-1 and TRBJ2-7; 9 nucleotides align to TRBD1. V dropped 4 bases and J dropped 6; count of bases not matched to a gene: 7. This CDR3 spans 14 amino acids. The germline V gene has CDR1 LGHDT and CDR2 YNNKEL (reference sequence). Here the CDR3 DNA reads TGTGCCAGCAGCCTCTGGGACAGGGCGGTCGAGCAGTACTTC. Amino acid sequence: CASSLWDRAVEQYF.

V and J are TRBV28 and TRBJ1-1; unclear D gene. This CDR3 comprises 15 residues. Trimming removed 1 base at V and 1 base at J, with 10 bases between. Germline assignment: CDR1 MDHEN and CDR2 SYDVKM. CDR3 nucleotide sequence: TGTGCCAGCAGTTTATCGGGTGTAAGGAACACTGAAGCTTTCTTT. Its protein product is CASSLSGVRNTEAFF.

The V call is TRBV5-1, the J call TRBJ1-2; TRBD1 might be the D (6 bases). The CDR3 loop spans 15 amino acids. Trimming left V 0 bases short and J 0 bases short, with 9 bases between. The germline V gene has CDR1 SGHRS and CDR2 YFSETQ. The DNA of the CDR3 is TGCGCCAGCAGCTTGGGGACAGCGCCTAACTATGGCTACACCTTC. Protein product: CASSLGTAPNYGYTF. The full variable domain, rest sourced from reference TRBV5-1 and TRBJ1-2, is KAGVTQTPRYLIKTRGQQVTLSCSPISGHRSVSWYQQTPGQGLQFLFEYFSETQRNKGNFPGRFSGRQFSNSRSEMNVSTLELGDSALYLCASSLGTAPNYGYTFGSGTRLTVV.

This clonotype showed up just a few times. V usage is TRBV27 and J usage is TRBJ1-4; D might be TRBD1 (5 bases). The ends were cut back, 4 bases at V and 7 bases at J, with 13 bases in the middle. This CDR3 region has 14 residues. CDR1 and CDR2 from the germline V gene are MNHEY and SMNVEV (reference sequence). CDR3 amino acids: CASSSGSVGEKLFF. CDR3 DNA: TGTGCCAGCAGTTCAGGGTCCGTTGGTGAAAAACTGTTTTTT.

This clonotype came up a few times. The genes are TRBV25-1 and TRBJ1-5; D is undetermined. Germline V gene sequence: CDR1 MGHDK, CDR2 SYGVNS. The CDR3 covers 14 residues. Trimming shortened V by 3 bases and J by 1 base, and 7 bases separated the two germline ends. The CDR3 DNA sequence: TGTGCCAGCAGTGAGCCGGGAAGCAATCAGCCCCAGCATTTT. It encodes CASSEPGSNQPQHF. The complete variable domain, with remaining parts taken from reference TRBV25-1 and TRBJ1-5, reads EADIYQTPRYLVIGTGKKITLECSQTMGHDKMYWYQQDPGMELHLIHYSYGVNSTEKGDLSSESTVSRIRTEHFPLTLESARPSHTSQYLCASSEPGSNQPQHFGDGTRLSIL.

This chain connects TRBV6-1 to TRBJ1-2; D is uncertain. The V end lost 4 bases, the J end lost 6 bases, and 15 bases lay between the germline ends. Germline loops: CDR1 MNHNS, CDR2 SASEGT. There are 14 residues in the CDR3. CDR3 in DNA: TGTGCCAGCAGTGTCAGCCTGCCGTCCAATGGCTACACCTTC. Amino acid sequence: CASSVSLPSNGYTF.

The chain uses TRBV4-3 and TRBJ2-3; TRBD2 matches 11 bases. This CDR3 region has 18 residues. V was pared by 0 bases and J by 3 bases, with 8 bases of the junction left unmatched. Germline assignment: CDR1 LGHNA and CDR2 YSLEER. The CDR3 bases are TGCGCCAGCAGCCAAGATTTAACTAGCGGGGGAGGGACAGATACGCAGTATTTT. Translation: CASSQDLTSGGGTDTQYF.

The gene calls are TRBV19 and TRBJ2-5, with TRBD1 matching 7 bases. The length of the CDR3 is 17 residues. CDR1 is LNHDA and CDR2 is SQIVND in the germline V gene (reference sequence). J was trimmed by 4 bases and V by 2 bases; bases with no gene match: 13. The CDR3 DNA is TGTGCCAGTAGTATATCCGTAAACAGGGGTCTCGCAGAGACCCAGTACTTC. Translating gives CASSISVNRGLAETQYF.

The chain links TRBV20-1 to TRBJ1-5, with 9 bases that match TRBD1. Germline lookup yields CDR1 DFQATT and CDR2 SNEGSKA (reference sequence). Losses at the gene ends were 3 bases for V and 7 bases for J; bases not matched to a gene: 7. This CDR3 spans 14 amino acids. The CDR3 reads CSARTGGKEQPQHF. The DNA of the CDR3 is TGCAGTGCTAGGACAGGGGGGAAAGAACAGCCCCAGCATTTT.

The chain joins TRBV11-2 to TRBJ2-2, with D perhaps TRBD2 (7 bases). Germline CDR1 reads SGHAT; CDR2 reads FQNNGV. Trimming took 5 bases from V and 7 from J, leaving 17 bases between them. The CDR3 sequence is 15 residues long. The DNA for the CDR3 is TGTGCCAGCAGCACGCGGGGGCCCAGGGGCGGGGAGCTGTTTTTT. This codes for CASSTRGPRGGELFF. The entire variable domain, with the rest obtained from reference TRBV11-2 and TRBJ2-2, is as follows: EAGVAQSPRYKIIEKRQSVAFWCNPISGHATLYWYQQILGQGPKLLIQFQNNGVVDDSQLPKDRFSAERLKGVDSTLKIQPAKLEDSAVYLCASSTRGPRGGELFFGEGSRLTVL.

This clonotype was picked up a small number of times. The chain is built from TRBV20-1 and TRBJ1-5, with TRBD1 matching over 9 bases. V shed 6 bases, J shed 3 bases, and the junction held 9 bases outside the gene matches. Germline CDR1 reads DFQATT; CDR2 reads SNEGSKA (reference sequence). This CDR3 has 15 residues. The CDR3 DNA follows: TGCAGTGCGACGCCGGGACAGGGAGACAATCAGCCCCAGCATTTT. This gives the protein CSATPGQGDNQPQHF.

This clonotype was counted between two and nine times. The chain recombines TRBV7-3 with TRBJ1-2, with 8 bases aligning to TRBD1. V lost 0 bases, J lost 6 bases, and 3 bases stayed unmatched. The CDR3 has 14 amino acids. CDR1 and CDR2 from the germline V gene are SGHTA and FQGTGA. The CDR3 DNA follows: TGTGCCAGCAGCTTAACGGGACAGGCTGATGGCTACACCTTC. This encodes CASSLTGQADGYTF.

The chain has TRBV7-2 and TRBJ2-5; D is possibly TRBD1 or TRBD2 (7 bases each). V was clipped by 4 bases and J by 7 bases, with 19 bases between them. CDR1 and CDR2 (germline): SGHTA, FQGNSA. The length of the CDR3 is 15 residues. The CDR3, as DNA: TGTGCCAGCAGCTCCTCAGGGGGGGGCCTAGGGACCCAGTACTTC. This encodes CASSSSGGGLGTQYF.

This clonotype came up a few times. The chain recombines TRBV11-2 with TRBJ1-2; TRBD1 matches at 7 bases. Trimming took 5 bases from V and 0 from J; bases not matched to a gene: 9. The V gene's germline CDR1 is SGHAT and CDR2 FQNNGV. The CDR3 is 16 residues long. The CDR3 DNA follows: TGTGCCAGCAGCAGGGGACAGTGGGAATCTAACTATGGCTACACCTTC. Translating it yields CASSRGQWESNYGYTF. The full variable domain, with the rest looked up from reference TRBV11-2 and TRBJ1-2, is EAGVAQSPRYKIIEKRQSVAFWCNPISGHATLYWYQQILGQGPKLLIQFQNNGVVDDSQLPKDRFSAERLKGVDSTLKIQPAKLEDSAVYLCASSRGQWESNYGYTFGSGTRLTVV.

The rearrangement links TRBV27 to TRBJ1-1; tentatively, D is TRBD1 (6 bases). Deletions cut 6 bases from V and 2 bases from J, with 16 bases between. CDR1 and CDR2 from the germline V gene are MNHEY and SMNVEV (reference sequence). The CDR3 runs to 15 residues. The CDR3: CASRLTGAPNTEAFF. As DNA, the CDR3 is TGTGCCAGCAGGCTGACGGGGGCCCCTAACACTGAAGCTTTCTTT.

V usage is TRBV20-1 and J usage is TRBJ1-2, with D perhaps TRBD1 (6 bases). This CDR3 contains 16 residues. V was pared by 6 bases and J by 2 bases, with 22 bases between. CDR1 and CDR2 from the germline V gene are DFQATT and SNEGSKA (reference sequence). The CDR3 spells CSARGAAKDKNYGYTF. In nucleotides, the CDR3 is TGCAGTGCGAGGGGGGCTGCAAAAGACAAAAACTATGGCTACACCTTC.

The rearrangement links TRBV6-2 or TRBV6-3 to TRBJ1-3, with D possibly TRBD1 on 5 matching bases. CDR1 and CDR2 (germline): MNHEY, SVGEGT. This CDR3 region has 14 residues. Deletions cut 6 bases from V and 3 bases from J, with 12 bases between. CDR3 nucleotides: TGTGCCAGCAGCCAGGGAGGATTTGGAAACACCATATATTTT. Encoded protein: CASSQGGFGNTIYF.

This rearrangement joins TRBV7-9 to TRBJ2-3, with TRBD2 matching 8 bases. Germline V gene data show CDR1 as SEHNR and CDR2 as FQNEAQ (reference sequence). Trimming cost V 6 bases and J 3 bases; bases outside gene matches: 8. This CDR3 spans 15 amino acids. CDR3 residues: CASSFRGGGTDTQYF. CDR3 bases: TGTGCCAGCAGTTTTCGGGGGGGCGGGACAGATACGCAGTATTTT.